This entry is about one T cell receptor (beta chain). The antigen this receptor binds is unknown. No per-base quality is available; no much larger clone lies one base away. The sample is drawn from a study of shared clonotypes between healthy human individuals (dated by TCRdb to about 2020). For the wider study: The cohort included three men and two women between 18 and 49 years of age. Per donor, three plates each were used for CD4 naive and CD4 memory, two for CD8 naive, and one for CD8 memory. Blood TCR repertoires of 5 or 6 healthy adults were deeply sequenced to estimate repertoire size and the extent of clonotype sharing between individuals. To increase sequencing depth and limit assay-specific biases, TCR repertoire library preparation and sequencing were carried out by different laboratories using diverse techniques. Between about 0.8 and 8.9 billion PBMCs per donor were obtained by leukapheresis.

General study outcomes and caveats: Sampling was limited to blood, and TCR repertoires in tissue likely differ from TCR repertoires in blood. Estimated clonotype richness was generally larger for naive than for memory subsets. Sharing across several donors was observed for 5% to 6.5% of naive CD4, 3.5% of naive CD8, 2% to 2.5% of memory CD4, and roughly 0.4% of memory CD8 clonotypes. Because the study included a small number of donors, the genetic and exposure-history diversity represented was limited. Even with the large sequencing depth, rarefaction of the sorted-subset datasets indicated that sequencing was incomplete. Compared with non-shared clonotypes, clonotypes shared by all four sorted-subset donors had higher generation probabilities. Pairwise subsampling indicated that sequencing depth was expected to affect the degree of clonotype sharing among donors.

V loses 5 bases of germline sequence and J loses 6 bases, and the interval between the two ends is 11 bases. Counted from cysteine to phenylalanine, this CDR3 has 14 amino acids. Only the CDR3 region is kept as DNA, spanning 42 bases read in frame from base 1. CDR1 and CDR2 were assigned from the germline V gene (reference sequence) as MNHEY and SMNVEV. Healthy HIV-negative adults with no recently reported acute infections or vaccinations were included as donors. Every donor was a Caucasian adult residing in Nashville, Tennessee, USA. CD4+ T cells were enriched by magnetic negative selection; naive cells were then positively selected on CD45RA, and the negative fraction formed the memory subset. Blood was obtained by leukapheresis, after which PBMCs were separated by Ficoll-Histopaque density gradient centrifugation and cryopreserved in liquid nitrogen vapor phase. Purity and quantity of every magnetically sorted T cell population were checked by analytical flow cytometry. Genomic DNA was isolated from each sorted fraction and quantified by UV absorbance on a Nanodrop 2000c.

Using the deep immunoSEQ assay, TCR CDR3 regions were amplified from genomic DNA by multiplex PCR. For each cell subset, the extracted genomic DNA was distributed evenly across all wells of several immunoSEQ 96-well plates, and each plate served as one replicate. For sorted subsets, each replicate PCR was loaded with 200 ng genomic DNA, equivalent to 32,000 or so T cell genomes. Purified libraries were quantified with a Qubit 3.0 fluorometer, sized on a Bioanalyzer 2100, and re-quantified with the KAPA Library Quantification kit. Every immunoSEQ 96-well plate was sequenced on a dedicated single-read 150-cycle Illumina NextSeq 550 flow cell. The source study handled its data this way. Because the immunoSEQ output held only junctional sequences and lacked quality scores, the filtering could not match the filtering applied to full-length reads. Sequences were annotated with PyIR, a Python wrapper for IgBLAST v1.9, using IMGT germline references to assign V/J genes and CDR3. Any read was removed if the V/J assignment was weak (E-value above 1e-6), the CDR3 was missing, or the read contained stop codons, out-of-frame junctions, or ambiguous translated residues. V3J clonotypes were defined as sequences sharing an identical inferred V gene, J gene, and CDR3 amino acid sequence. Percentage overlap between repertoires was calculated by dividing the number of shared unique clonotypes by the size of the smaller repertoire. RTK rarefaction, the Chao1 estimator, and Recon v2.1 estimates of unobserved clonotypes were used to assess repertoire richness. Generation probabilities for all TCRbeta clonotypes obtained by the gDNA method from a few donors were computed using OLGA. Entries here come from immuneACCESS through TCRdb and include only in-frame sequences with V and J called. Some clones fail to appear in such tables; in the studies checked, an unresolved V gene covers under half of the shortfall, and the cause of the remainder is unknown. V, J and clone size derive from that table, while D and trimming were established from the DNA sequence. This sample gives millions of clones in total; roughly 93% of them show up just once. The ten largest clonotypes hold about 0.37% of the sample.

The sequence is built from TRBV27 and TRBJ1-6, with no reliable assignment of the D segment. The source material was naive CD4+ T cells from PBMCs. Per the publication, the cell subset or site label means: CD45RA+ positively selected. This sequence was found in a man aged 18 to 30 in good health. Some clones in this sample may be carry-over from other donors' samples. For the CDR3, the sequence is CASSATNRNSPLHF. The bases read TGTGCCAGCAGTGCTACAAATCGTAATTCACCCCTCCACTTT.